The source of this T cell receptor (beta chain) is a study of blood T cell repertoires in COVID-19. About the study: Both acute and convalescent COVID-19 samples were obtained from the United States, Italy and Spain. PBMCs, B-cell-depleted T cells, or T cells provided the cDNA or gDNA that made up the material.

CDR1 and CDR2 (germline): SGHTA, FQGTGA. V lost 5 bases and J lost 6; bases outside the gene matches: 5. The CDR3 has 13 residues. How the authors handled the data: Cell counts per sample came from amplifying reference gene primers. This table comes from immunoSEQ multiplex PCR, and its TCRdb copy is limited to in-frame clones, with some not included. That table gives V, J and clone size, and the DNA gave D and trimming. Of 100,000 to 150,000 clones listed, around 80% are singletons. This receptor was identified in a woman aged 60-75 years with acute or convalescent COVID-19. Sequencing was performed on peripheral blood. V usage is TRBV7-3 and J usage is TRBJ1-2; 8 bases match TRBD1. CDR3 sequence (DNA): TGTGCCAGCAGCCTCCCGACAGGGGATGGCTACACCTTC. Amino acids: CASSLPTGDGYTF.